This TCR beta chain was sequenced in a study of control samples from healthy donors and cancer patients. Clones were sequenced by immunoSEQ multiplex PCR, and TCRdb holds only the in-frame ones, with some missing. The sample has 48,000 or so clones; about 94% are singletons. The material sequenced was PBMCs. This clonotype originated in a woman in her 50s with head and neck cancer.

Here the CDR3 DNA reads TGTGCCAGCTCACCGCTATCACAGTACGATGAGACCCAGTACTTC. Its protein product is CASSPLSQYDETQYF. V is TRBV18 and J is TRBJ2-5; D call uncertain. CDR1 is KGHSH and CDR2 is LQKENI in the germline V gene. The CDR3 loop spans 15 amino acids. Trimming shortened V by 3 bases and J by 5 bases, and 16 bases separated the two germline ends.